This T cell receptor (beta chain) was obtained from a study of blood T cell repertoires in COVID-19. Overall study context: Some COVID-19 samples were acute and others convalescent; all came from the United States, Italy and Spain. The cDNA or gDNA used as material had been derived from T cells, B-cell-depleted T cells, or PBMCs.

CDR1 and CDR2 (germline): SGHTA, FQGTGA. V gave up 6 bases and J gave up 6 bases, with 8 bases separating them. This CDR3 comprises 12 residues. In its sample, this clone was seen a few times. In the study's own analysis: Using reference gene primer amplification, nucleated cell counts were estimated. TCRdb's copy holds only in-frame clones and misses some; the assay was immunoSEQ multiplex PCR. That table furnishes V, J and clone size, whereas the DNA furnished D and trimming. The repertoire consists of some 190,000 clones, with around 83% occurring once and the leading ten covering around 5%. The sample was peripheral blood. The sequence was collected from a woman aged 80 or over with acute or convalescent COVID-19. The gene calls are TRBV7-3 and TRBJ2-2; D is unresolved. The CDR3 here is CASSNGPGELFF. The CDR3 nucleotides are TGTGCCAGCAGTAACGGTCCCGGGGAGCTGTTTTTT.